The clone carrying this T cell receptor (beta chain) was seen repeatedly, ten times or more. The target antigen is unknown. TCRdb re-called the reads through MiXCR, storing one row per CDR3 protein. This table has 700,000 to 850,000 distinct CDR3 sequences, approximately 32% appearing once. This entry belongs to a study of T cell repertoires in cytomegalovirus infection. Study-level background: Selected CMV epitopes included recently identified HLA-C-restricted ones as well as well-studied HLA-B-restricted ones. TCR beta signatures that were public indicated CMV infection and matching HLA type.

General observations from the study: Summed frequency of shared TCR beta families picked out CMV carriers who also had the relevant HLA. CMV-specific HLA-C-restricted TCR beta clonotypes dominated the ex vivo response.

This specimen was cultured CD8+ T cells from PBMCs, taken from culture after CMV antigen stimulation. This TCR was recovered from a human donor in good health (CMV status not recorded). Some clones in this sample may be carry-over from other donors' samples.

The CDR3 DNA is TGTGCCAGCAGTTACTTACATGGGACAGCGACTCCCTATAGCAATCAGCCCCAGCATTTT. Protein: CASSYLHGTATPYSNQPQHF. The chain recombines TRBV6-2 or TRBV6-3 with TRBJ1-5; 7 positions match TRBD1. Germline trimming cut 1 base from V and 0 bases from J; bases unmatched to any gene: 15. This CDR3 spans 20 amino acids. CDR1 is MNHEY, CDR2 SVGEGT, per germline.